The 20 T cell receptor beta chains below come from one sample, sequenced in a study of early T cells in non-severe SARS-CoV-2 infection (TCRdb year 2021). The receptor library was made with 5' RACE. Data came from a NextSeq 500. The public reads were run again by TCRdb, first through fastp at Q25 and then through MiXCR, and only productive beta chains were kept. Each CDR3 protein gets just one entry, which takes the most common genes and DNA from the rows behind it. The sample yields about 31,000 distinct CDR3 sequences; about 5.8% were counted once. Approximately 5.5% of the sample comes from the top ten. Sequenced input: whole blood. The source of these receptors is an adult who was a healthcare worker with PCR-confirmed SARS-CoV-2 infection or an uninfected control (not recorded which).

This clonotype was detected only a few times. The gene calls are TRBV19 and TRBJ1-4; D is undetermined. CDR3 length: 13 amino acids. V shed 1 base and J shed 14 bases, with 14 bases lying between them. CDR1 and CDR2 from the germline V gene are LNHDA and SQIVND (reference sequence). CDR3 bases: TGTGCCAGTAGTATAGTTGGCAGTCCCGTCCTGTTTTTT. As protein: CASSIVGSPVLFF.

This clonotype was counted at least ten times. The V and J genes are TRBV6-6 and TRBJ2-1, with D perhaps matching TRBD2 (6 bases). The CDR3 runs to 14 residues. The germline V gene has CDR1 MNHNY and CDR2 SVGAGI (reference sequence). Between the trimmed V and J ends, which lost 4 bases and 1 base, there was a span of 8 bases. The CDR3 DNA follows: TGTGCCAGCAGTTGGGCGGGGTCCTACAATGAGCAGTTCTTC. It encodes CASSWAGSYNEQFF.

This clonotype has a count of ten or more. This sequence joins TRBV27 and TRBJ2-1; the D gene is possibly TRBD1 (6 bases). From germline, CDR1 is MNHEY and CDR2 SMNVEV (reference sequence). The CDR3 contains 14 residues. V was trimmed by 2 bases and J by 10 bases, leaving 15 bases between them. The CDR3, as DNA: TGTGCCAGCAGTTTAGAGCAGGGGTACACCGAGCAGTTCTTC. Residues: CASSLEQGYTEQFF.

The rearrangement links TRBV6-5 to TRBJ2-1; unclear D gene. The CDR3 covers 16 residues. V lost 0 bases and J 5 bases, leaving 14 bases between the germline ends. Germline assignment: CDR1 MNHEY and CDR2 SVGAGI. This CDR3 is CASSYSYGQFNNEQFF. The CDR3 nucleotides are TGTGCCAGCAGTTACTCGTACGGGCAGTTCAACAATGAGCAGTTCTTC.

At least ten counts were recorded for this clonotype. This chain joins TRBV7-2 and TRBJ2-1; 9 bases map to TRBD1. The CDR3 extends over 15 amino acids. The junction had 4 bases not matched to a gene; V was cut back by 4 bases and J by 3 bases. CDR1 is SGHTA, CDR2 FQGNSA, per germline. The DNA for the CDR3 is TGTGCCAGCAGCTCCCGGGACAGGGTCTACAATGAGCAGTTCTTC. It is translated as CASSSRDRVYNEQFF.

This clonotype has only a few counts. DNA for the CDR3: TGTGCCAGCAGCTTAGGACAGGGGAACTATGGCTACACCTTC. Encoded protein: CASSLGQGNYGYTF. This chain connects TRBV7-9 to TRBJ1-2; 8 bases are a match to TRBD1. J lost 2 bases, V lost 1 base, and 0 bases had no gene match. Germline V gene data show CDR1 as SEHNR and CDR2 as FQNEAQ (reference sequence). This CDR3 comprises 14 residues.

This clonotype has ten or more counts. The chain couples TRBV12-3 or TRBV12-4 to TRBJ2-1, with 13 bases that match TRBD2. V lost 7 bases, J lost 8 bases, and 8 bases stayed unmatched. The CDR3 is 15 residues long. The CDR3 region is CASTPTSGRLYEQFF. The CDR3 region has the DNA TGTGCCAGCACCCCGACTAGCGGGAGGCTCTATGAGCAGTTCTTC.

This clonotype was seen repeatedly, ten times or more. V and J are TRBV6-5 and TRBJ1-6; TRBD1 might be the D (6 bases). The ends were cut back, 0 bases at V and 7 bases at J, with 13 bases in the middle. The CDR3 has 16 amino acids. CDR1 and CDR2 (germline): MNHEY, SVGAGI. Here the CDR3 reads CASSYSANRGNSPLHF. The CDR3 nucleotides are TGTGCCAGCAGTTACTCGGCGAATAGGGGGAATTCACCCCTCCACTTT.

This clonotype was recorded at least ten times. This chain connects TRBV6-5 to TRBJ2-2; no firm D call. With 7 bases removed from V and 2 bases from J, the gap between germline ends came to 11 bases. The CDR3 is 14 residues long. Germline V lookup: CDR1 MNHEY, CDR2 SVGAGI. CDR3 sequence: CASMRQSNTGELFF. CDR3 nucleotides: TGTGCCAGCATGAGGCAGAGCAACACCGGGGAGCTGTTTTTT.

The CDR3 protein is CASSWGTSGGTDTQYF. DNA for the CDR3: TGTGCCAGCAGTTGGGGGACTAGCGGGGGAACAGATACGCAGTATTTT. The chain combines TRBV6-2 or TRBV6-3 with TRBJ2-3; TRBD2 agrees at 14 bases. Germline CDR1 is MNHEY and CDR2 is SVGEGT. The trim removed 4 bases at V and 3 bases at J, leaving 3 bases unmatched. The CDR3 is 16 residues long.

This clonotype has just a few counts. The chain is built from TRBV2 and TRBJ1-2; the match to TRBD1 covers 11 bases. The CDR3 spans 15 residues. V gave up 6 bases and J gave up 5 bases; unmatched junction bases: 8. Germline-derived CDR1 and CDR2 are SNHLY and FYNNEI. CDR3 in DNA: TGTGCCAGCAGGGCGCGGACAGGGGGCCAATATGGCTACACCTTC. The encoded protein is CASRARTGGQYGYTF.

This clonotype was counted between two and nine times. CDR3 sequence reads: CSARDIGTGYLEAFF. CDR3 bases: TGCAGTGCTAGAGATATTGGGACAGGGTACCTTGAAGCTTTCTTT. The chain uses TRBV20-1 and TRBJ1-1, with 9 bases lining up with TRBD1. The CDR3 runs 15 residues. J was trimmed by 7 bases and V by 0 bases; bases with no gene match: 9. Germline V gene sequence: CDR1 DFQATT, CDR2 SNEGSKA (reference sequence).

This clonotype showed up many times. The rearrangement uses TRBV11-3 and TRBJ2-2; tentatively, D is TRBD1 (7 bases). CDR3 length: 13 amino acids. Germline CDR1 SGHNT, CDR2 YENEEA. The germline V and J ends were trimmed by 4 bases and 6 bases, with 9 bases remaining between them. The CDR3 here is CASSSGGSGELFF. Written as DNA, the CDR3 is TGTGCCAGCAGCTCAGGGGGGTCCGGGGAGCTGTTTTTT.

This clonotype was seen ten or more times. The CDR3 DNA reads as TGTGCCAGCAGTCCTGGACAGGGGGTGGCCGGGGAGCTGTTTTTT. Its translation: CASSPGQGVAGELFF. This chain uses TRBV6-2 or TRBV6-3 with TRBJ2-2, with 10 bases that match TRBD1. V lost 5 bases, J lost 6 bases, and 6 bases stayed unmatched. Germline-derived CDR1 and CDR2 are MNHEY and SVGEGT. The CDR3 totals 15 residues.

This clonotype was detected many times. This rearrangement joins TRBV7-8 to TRBJ1-1; D is unclear. V was pared by 2 bases and J by 5 bases, with 9 bases between. CDR3 length: 13 residues. Germline loops: CDR1 SGHVS, CDR2 FQNEAQ. CDR3 sequence reads: CASSLKGVTEAFF. CDR3 in DNA: TGTGCCAGCAGCTTAAAGGGAGTGACTGAAGCTTTCTTT.

Many counts were recorded for this clonotype. V gene TRBV14 combines with J gene TRBJ2-7; 11 nucleotides agree with TRBD2. With V trimmed by 1 base and J by 3 bases, 5 bases remained unmatched. The CDR3 has 16 residues. Germline loops: CDR1 SGHDN, CDR2 FVKESK. The CDR3 sequence: CASSQGGTSGSYEQYF. Written as DNA, the CDR3 is TGTGCCAGCAGCCAAGGCGGAACTAGCGGGAGCTACGAGCAGTACTTC.

This clonotype showed up many times. V is TRBV30 and J is TRBJ2-1; 10 bases are a match to TRBD2. The CDR3 length is 13 residues. Germline V gene sequence: CDR1 GTSNPN, CDR2 SVGIG (reference sequence). After removal of 8 bases from V and 5 bases from J, the junction contained 6 bases not matched to a gene. Here the CDR3 reads CAREREGHNEQFF. For the CDR3, the DNA is TGTGCCAGAGAGCGGGAGGGCCACAATGAGCAGTTCTTC.

This clonotype has a count of ten or more. V and J are TRBV6-6 and TRBJ1-2; no firm D call. The CDR3 runs to 12 residues. Germline-derived CDR1 and CDR2 are MNHNY and SVGAGI (reference sequence). V was shortened by 2 bases and J by 10 bases, with 11 bases between the two germline ends. Here the CDR3 DNA reads TGTGCCAGCAGTTACGCAACCCCCCTCTACACCTTC. Translation gives CASSYATPLYTF.

The chain carries TRBV7-2 and TRBJ2-6; D is possibly TRBD1 (6 bases). Trimming removed 1 base at V and 4 bases at J, with 20 bases between. Per germline, CDR1 SGHTA and CDR2 FQGNSA. This CDR3 contains 19 residues. CDR3 loop: CASSLGGVMPGQGANVLTF. In DNA, the CDR3 is TGTGCCAGCAGCTTAGGCGGTGTGATGCCCGGACAGGGGGCCAACGTCCTGACTTTC.

This clonotype was found many times. This chain connects TRBV24-1 to TRBJ2-1, with a possible D match to TRBD2 (5 bases). The V end was cut by 7 bases, the J end by 0 bases, with 12 bases between. The CDR3 is 15 amino acids. Germline CDR1 and CDR2: KGHDR and SFDVKD. CDR3 amino acids: CATRGGATSYNEQFF. The CDR3, as DNA: TGTGCCACCAGAGGAGGCGCAACCTCCTACAATGAGCAGTTCTTC.